This entry is about one T cell receptor (beta chain). This record comes from a study of blood T cell repertoires in COVID-19. Overall study: Both acute and convalescent COVID-19 samples were obtained from the United States, Italy and Spain. The analysed material was cDNA or gDNA that came from T cells, B-cell-depleted T cells, or PBMCs.

Sequencing used immunoSEQ multiplex PCR; TCRdb keeps in-frame clones, though not all of them. Here the sample spans hundreds of thousands of clones, 85% being singletons. Source material: peripheral blood. This receptor was taken from a woman aged 18-29 years with acute or convalescent COVID-19.

The CDR3 sequence: CASSLGSLWSEQYF. DNA of the CDR3: TGTGCCAGCAGCTTAGGTTCGCTGTGGAGCGAGCAGTACTTC. The chain recombines TRBV5-8 with TRBJ2-7; no firm D call. CDR1 and CDR2 from the germline V gene are SGHTS and YDEGEE. Trimming stripped 2 bases from V and 6 bases from J, with 15 bases between. The CDR3 extends over 14 amino acids.